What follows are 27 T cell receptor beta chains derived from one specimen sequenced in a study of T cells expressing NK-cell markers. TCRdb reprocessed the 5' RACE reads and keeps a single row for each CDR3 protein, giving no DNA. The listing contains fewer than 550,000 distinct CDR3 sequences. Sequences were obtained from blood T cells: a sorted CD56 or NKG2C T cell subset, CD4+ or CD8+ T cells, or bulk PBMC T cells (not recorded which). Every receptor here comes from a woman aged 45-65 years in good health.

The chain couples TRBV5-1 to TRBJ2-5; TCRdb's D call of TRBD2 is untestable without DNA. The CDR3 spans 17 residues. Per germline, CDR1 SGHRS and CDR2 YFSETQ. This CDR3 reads CASSLMTSGRAEETQYF.

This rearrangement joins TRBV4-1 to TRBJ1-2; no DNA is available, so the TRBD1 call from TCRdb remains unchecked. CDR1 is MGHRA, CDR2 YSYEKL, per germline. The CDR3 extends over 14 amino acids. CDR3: CASSQAAGANGYTF.

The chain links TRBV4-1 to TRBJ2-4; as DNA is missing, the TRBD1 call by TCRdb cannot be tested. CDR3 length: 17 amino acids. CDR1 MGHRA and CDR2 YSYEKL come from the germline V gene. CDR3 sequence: CASSSLADVLAKNIQYF.

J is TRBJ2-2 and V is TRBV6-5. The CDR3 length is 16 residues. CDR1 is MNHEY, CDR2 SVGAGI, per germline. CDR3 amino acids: CASSPRLGANTGELFF.

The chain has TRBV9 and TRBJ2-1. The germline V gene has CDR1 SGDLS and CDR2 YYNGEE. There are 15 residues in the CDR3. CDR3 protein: CASSVDAGTYNEQFF.

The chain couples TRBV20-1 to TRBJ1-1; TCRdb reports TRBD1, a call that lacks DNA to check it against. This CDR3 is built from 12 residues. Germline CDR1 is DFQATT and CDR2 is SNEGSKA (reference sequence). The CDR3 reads CSVAQGDTEAFF.

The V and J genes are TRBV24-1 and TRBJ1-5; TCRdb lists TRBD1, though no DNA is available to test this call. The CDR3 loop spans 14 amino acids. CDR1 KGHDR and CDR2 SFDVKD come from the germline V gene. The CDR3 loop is CATAGRGYNQPQHF.

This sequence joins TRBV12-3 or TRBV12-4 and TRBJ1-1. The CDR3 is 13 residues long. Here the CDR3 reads CASSSGRGTEAFF.

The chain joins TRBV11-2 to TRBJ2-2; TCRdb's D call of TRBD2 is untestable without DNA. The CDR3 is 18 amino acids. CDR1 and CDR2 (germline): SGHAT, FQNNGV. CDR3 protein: CASSPEPGTSENTGELFF.

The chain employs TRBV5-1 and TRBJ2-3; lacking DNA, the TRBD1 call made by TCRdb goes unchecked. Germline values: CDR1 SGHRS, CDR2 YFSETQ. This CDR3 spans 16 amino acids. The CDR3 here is CASSLRQGIFPDTQYF.

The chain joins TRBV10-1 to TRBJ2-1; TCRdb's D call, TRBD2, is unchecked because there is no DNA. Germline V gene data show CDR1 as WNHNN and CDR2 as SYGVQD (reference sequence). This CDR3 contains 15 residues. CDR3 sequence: CASSEDAGDNNEQFF.

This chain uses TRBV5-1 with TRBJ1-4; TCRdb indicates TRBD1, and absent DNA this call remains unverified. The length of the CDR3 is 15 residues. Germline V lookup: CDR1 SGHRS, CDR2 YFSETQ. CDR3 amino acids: CASRPTGIWNEKLFF.

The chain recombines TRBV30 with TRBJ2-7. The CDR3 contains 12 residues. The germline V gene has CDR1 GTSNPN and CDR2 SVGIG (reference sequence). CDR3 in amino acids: CAWSVSTYEQYF.

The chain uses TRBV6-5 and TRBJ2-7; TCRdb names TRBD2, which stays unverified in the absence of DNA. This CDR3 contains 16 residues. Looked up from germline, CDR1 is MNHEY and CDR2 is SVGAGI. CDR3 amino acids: CASSYSSSGGTYEQYF.

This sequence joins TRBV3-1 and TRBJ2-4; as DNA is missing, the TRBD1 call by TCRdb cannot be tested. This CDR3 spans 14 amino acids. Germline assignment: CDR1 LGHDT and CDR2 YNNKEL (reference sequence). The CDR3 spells CASSQDPPGNIQYF.

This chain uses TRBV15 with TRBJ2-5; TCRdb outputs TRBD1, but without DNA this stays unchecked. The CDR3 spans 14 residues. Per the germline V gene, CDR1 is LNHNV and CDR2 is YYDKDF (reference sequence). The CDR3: CATSYRDRAETQYF.

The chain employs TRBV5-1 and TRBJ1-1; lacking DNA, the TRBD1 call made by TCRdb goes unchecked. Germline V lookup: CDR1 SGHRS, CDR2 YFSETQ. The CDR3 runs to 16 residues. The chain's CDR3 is CASSLVSGQGNTEAFF.

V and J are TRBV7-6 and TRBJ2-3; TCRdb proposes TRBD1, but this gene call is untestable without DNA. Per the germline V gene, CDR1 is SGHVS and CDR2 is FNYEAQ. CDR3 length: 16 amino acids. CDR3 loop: CASSPVGTGGTDTQYF.

CDR3 protein: CASSFDLGTANTEAFF. This chain uses TRBV7-2 with TRBJ1-1; TCRdb's D call of TRBD1 is untestable without DNA. Germline loops: CDR1 SGHTA, CDR2 FQGNSA. The length of the CDR3 is 16 residues.

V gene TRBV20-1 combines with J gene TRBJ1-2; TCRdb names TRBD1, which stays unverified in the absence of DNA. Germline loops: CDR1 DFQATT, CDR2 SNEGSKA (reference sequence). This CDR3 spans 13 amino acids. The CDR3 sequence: CSAPRQGAGGYTF.

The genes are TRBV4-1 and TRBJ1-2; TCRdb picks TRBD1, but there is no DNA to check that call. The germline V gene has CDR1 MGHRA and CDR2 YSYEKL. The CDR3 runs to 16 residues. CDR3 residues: CASSRGGIVKRDGYTF.

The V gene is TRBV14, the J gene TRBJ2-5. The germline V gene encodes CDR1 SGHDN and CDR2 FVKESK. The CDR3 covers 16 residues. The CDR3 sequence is CASSQAMVQPQETQYF.

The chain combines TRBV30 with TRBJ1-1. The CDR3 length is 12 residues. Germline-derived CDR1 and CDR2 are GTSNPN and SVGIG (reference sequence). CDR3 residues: CAWRHEQVEAFF. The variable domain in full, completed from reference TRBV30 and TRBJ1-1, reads SQTIHQWPATLVQPVGSPLSLECTVEGTSNPNLYWYRQAAGRGLQLLFYSVGIGQISSEVPQNLSASRPQDRQFILSSKKLLLSDSGFYLCAWRHEQVEAFFGQGTRLTVV.

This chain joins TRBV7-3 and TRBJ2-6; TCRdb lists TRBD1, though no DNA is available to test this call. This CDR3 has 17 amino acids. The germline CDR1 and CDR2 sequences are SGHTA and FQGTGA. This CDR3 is CASSPSGRHSGANVLTF.

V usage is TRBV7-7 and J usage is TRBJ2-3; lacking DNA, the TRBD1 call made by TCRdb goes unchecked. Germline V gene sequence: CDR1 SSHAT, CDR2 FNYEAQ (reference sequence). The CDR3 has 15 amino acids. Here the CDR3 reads CASSVDTFSTDTQYF.

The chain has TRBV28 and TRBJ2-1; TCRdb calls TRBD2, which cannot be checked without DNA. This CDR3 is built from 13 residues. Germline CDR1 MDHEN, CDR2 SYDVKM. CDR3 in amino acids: CASRESGINEQFF.

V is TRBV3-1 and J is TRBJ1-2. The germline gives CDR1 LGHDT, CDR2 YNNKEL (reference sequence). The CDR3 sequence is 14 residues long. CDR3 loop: CASSQDRLIGGYTF.